This T cell receptor beta chain was recovered during a study of CD8 T cells in ankylosing spondylitis. Scientists made TCR beta libraries using quantitative 5'-RACE with molecular barcodes. One entry per CDR3 protein results from TCRdb running MiXCR on the 5' RACE reads. In the table there are roughly 470,000 distinct CDR3 sequences, more than 25% of which are singletons. Concerning this clonotype: Its specificity is unknown.

Findings and caveats of the study: A TCR beta motif made of about eight highly homologous variants seemed typical of ankylosing spondylitis blood. Existing reports had already noted some motif variants in reactive arthritis synovial fluid and blood. CD8+ by phenotype, disease-linked clones were relatively rare in peripheral blood. Matched ankylosing spondylitis synovial fluid reportedly contained a significantly enriched population of disease-linked clones.

Germline V gene lookup returns CDR1 SGHTA and CDR2 FQGNSA. This CDR3 has 14 amino acids. V lost 5 bases to trimming and J lost 5 bases, with 15 bases between them. Sample: blood, either unsorted or a sorted T cell fraction (not recorded which). This receptor was taken from a male donor with ankylosing spondylitis. V gene TRBV7-2 combines with J gene TRBJ2-5; D unclear. The CDR3 region is CASSAPRSRETQYF. CDR3 bases: TGTGCCAGCAGCGCCCCGCGGTCGCGGGAGACCCAGTACTTC.